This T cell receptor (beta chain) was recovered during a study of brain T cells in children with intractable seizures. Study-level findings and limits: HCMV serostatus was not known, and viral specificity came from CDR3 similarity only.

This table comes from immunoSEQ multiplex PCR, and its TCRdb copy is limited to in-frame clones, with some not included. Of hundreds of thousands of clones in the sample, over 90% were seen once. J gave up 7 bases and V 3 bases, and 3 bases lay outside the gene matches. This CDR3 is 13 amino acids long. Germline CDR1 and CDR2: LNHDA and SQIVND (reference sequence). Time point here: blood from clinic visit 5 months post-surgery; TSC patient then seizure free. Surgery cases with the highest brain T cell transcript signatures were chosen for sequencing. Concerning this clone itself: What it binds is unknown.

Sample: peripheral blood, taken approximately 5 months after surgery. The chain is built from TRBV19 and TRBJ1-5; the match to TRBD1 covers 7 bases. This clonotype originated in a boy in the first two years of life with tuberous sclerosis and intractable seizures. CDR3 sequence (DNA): TGTGCCAGTAGTATTGAACAGGGGCAGCCCCAGCATTTT. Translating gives CASSIEQGQPQHF. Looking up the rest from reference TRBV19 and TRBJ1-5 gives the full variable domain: DGGITQSPKYLFRKEGQNVTLSCEQNLNHDAMYWYRQDPGQGLRLIYYSQIVNDFQKGDIAEGYSVSREKKESFPLTVTSAQKNPTAFYLCASSIEQGQPQHFGDGTRLSIL.